This entry describes one TCR beta chain. Clones were read by immunoSEQ multiplex PCR, and TCRdb kept only the in-frame ones, dropping some. The sample yields about 52,000 clones, about 72% seen once. Samples were collected from each patient before treatment and during treatment. Each patient gave between 1 and 8 of them in total. Germline V lookup: CDR1 SEHNR, CDR2 FQNEAQ (reference sequence). The CDR3 has 15 amino acids. Trimming at V came to 6 bases and at J to 4 bases, leaving 6 bases not matched to a gene. The sample is drawn from a study of PD-L1 blockade in urothelial cancer. Sequences were derived from PBMCs, sampled around atezolizumab (anti-PD-L1) treatment. This chain joins TRBV7-9 and TRBJ2-1; 10 bases line up with TRBD2. This sequence originates from a man between 70 and 80 years old with urothelial cancer. The CDR3: CASRGGLAAYNEQFF. CDR3 coding DNA: TGTGCCAGCAGGGGTGGACTAGCGGCTTACAATGAGCAGTTCTTC.